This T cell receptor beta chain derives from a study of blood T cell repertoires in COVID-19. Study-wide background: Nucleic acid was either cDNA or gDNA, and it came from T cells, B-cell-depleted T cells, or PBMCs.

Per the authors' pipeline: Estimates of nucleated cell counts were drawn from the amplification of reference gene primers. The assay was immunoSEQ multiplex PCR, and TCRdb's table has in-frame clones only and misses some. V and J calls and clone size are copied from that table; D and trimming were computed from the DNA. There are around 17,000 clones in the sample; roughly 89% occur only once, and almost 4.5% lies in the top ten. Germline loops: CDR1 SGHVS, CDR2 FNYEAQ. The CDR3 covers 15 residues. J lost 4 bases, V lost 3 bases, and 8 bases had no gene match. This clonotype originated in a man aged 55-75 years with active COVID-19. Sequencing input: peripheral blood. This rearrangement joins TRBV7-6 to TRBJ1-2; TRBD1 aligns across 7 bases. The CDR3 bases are TGTGCCAGCAGCTTGAAACCGGGACAGATCTATGGCTACACCTTC. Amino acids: CASSLKPGQIYGYTF.